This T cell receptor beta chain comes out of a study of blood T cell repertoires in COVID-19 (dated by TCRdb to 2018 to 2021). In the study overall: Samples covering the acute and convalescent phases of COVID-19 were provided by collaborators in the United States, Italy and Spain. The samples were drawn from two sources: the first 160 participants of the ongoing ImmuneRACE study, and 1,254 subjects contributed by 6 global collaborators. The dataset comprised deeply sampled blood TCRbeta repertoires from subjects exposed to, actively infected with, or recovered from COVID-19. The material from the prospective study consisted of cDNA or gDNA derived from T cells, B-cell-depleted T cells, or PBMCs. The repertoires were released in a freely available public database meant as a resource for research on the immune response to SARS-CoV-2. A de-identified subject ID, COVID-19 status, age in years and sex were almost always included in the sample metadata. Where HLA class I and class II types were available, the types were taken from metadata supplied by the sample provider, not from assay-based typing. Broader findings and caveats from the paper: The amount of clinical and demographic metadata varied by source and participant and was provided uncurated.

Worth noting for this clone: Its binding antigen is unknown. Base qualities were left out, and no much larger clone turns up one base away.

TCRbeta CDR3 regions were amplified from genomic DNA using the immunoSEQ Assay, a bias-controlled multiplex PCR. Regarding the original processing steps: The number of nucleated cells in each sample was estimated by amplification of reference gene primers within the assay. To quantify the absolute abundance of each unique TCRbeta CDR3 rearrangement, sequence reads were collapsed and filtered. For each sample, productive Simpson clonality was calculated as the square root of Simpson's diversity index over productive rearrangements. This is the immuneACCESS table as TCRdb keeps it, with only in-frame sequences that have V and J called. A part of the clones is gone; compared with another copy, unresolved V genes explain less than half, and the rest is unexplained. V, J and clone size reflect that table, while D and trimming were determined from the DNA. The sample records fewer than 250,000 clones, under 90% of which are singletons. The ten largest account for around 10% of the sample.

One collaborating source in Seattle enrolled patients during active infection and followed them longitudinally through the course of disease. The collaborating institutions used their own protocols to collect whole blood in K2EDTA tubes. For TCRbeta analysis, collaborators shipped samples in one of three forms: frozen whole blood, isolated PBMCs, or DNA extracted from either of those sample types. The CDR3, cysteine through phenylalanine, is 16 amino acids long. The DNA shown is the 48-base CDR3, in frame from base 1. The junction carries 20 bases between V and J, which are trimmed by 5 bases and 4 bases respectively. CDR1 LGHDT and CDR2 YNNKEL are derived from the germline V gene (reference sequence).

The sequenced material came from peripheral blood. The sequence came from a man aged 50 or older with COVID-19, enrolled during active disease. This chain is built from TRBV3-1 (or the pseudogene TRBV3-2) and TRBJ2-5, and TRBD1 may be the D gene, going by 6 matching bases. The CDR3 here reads CASSKTGTYLLETQYF. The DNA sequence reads TGTGCCAGCAGCAAGACCGGGACATACTTATTAGAGACCCAGTACTTC.